These T cell receptor beta chains were read from a single sample in a study of blood T cell repertoires in COVID-19. TCRdb's copy holds only in-frame clones and misses some; the assay was immunoSEQ multiplex PCR. The sample contains 20,000 to 30,000 clones, about 92% of which appear only once. Sequenced: peripheral blood. The receptor set was obtained from a man aged 70 or older with active COVID-19. The CDR3 runs from the conserved cysteine through the conserved F or W. The D gene is left open where the match is weak. Clone size is not always given. Where it is, it says once, few, many or a class for expanded clones.

V gene: TRBV27; J gene: TRBJ2-1; D gene: -; clone size: -; CDR3 DNA: TGTGCCAGCAGTTTCTTCGGGAAGGGAAACAATGAGCAGTTCTTC; CDR3 protein: CASSFFGKGNNEQFF
V gene: TRBV19; J gene: TRBJ1-2; D gene: -; clone size: -; CDR3 DNA: TGTGCCAGTAACCGGGGGGGAACGGATGGCTACACCTTC; CDR3 protein: CASNRGGTDGYTF
V gene: TRBV13; J gene: TRBJ2-7; D gene: TRBD1; clone size: -; CDR3 DNA: TGTGCCAGCAGCTGGGGACAGAACTCCTACGAGCAGTACTTC; CDR3 protein: CASSWGQNSYEQYF
V gene: TRBV2; J gene: TRBJ1-5; D gene: -; clone size: -; CDR3 DNA: TGTGCCAGCACTACGACATTTAGCAATCAGCCCCAGCATTTT; CDR3 protein: CASTTTFSNQPQHF
V gene: TRBV28; J gene: TRBJ1-2; D gene: -; clone size: -; CDR3 DNA: TGTGCCAGCAGTTCGACAGGCTATGGCTACACCTTC; CDR3 protein: CASSSTGYGYTF
V gene: TRBV6-2/TRBV6-3; J gene: TRBJ2-7; D gene: -; clone size: -; CDR3 DNA: TGTGCCAGCAGTTACGAGGGACTCAAGCACTACGAGCAGTACTTC; CDR3 protein: CASSYEGLKHYEQYF
V gene: TRBV9; J gene: TRBJ2-3; D gene: -; clone size: -; CDR3 DNA: TGTGCCAGCAGCGTAGTTGGAGGCACAGATACGCAGTATTTT; CDR3 protein: CASSVVGGTDTQYF
V gene: TRBV7-9; J gene: TRBJ2-5; D gene: TRBD2; clone size: -; CDR3 DNA: TGTGCCAGCACCCACAGGGGACTAGCGGCCTTCCAAGAGACCCAGTACTTC; CDR3 protein: CASTHRGLAAFQETQYF
V gene: TRBV10-3; J gene: TRBJ1-6; D gene: -; clone size: -; CDR3 DNA: TGTGCCATCAGTGATCAGGTCCCGCCCCTCCACTTT; CDR3 protein: CAISDQVPPLHF
V gene: TRBV9; J gene: TRBJ2-7; D gene: TRBD2; clone size: few; CDR3 DNA: TGTGCCAGCAGCGTCGGGACTAGCGGGGGTACCTACGAGCAGTACTTC; CDR3 protein: CASSVGTSGGTYEQYF
V gene: TRBV2; J gene: TRBJ1-2; D gene: TRBD1; clone size: -; CDR3 DNA: TGTGCCAGCAGTAGACAGGGCAGCGGCTACACCTTC; CDR3 protein: CASSRQGSGYTF
V gene: TRBV19; J gene: TRBJ2-1; D gene: TRBD2; clone size: -; CDR3 DNA: TGTGCCAGTAGGGAGACTAGCGGGAGTTACAATGAGCAGTTCTTC; CDR3 protein: CASRETSGSYNEQFF
V gene: TRBV14; J gene: TRBJ2-1; D gene: TRBD1; clone size: few; CDR3 DNA: TGTGCCAGCAGCCAAGAGTTCAGGGGGCTTTACAATGAGCAGTTCTTC; CDR3 protein: CASSQEFRGLYNEQFF
V gene: TRBV6-2/TRBV6-3; J gene: TRBJ2-7; D gene: TRBD1; clone size: -; CDR3 DNA: TGTGCCAGCAGTTGGACAGGGGCCCCCTCCTACGAGCAGTACTTC; CDR3 protein: CASSWTGAPSYEQYF
V gene: TRBV19; J gene: TRBJ2-2; D gene: TRBD1; clone size: once; CDR3 DNA: TGTGCCAGTAGTGGGACAGGGGGCCTGAACACCGGGGAGCTGTTTTTT; CDR3 protein: CASSGTGGLNTGELFF
V gene: TRBV9; J gene: TRBJ2-2; D gene: -; clone size: -; CDR3 DNA: TGTGCCAGCAGCCCTCAGGGGTTTGACACCGGGGAGCTGTTTTTT; CDR3 protein: CASSPQGFDTGELFF
V gene: TRBV7-9; J gene: TRBJ1-5; D gene: TRBD1; clone size: few; CDR3 DNA: TGTGCCAGCAGCCGACAGGGGCTGGAGAATCAGCCCCAGCATTTT; CDR3 protein: CASSRQGLENQPQHF
V gene: TRBV4-1; J gene: TRBJ1-2; D gene: TRBD1; clone size: -; CDR3 DNA: TGCGCCAGCAGCCAAAGGGACAGGGGTGGCTACACCTTC; CDR3 protein: CASSQRDRGGYTF
V gene: TRBV6-5; J gene: TRBJ1-1; D gene: TRBD1; clone size: -; CDR3 DNA: TGTGCCAGCAGTTATGACAGGGACTCTGAAGCTTTCTTT; CDR3 protein: CASSYDRDSEAFF
V gene: TRBV13; J gene: TRBJ1-3; D gene: -; clone size: -; CDR3 DNA: TGTGCCAGCAGCCCACAGCCTAAACTCGTCTCTGGAAACACCATATATTTT; CDR3 protein: CASSPQPKLVSGNTIYF
V gene: TRBV5-4; J gene: TRBJ2-3; D gene: -; clone size: -; CDR3 DNA: TGTGCCAGCAGCTTGTCTGGACTGCAGTATTTT; CDR3 protein: CASSLSGLQYF
V gene: TRBV28; J gene: TRBJ2-3; D gene: -; clone size: -; CDR3 DNA: TGTGCCAGCAGTTTGGAGGGCTCAGATACGCAGTATTTT; CDR3 protein: CASSLEGSDTQYF
V gene: TRBV6-5; J gene: TRBJ2-1; D gene: TRBD2; clone size: -; CDR3 DNA: TGTGCCAGCAGTTACCAGCGGGACCCCTCCTACAATGAGCAGTTCTTC; CDR3 protein: CASSYQRDPSYNEQFF
V gene: TRBV27; J gene: TRBJ2-1; D gene: TRBD2; clone size: -; CDR3 DNA: TGTGCCAGCAGTCCAGGACTAGCGGGAAGGCAGTTCTTC; CDR3 protein: CASSPGLAGRQFF
V gene: TRBV5-4; J gene: TRBJ2-7; D gene: TRBD2; clone size: -; CDR3 DNA: TGTGCCAGCAGCCTCGGGACTAGCGGAGGCTACGAGCAGTACTTC; CDR3 protein: CASSLGTSGGYEQYF
V gene: TRBV4-2; J gene: TRBJ2-2; D gene: -; clone size: -; CDR3 DNA: TGTGCCAGCAGCCAAGATCCCGTGGGCCACACCGGGGAGCTGTTTTTT; CDR3 protein: CASSQDPVGHTGELFF
V gene: TRBV5-1; J gene: TRBJ2-3; D gene: TRBD2; clone size: -; CDR3 DNA: TGCGCCAGCAGCGCCACTACTAGCGGGGGCACAGATACGCAGTATTTT; CDR3 protein: CASSATTSGGTDTQYF
V gene: TRBV4-3; J gene: TRBJ2-2; D gene: -; clone size: few; CDR3 DNA: TGCGCCAGCAGCCAAGATCGTCTAGCGCGAACCGGGGAGCTGTTTTTT; CDR3 protein: CASSQDRLARTGELFF
V gene: TRBV19; J gene: TRBJ1-1; D gene: -; clone size: -; CDR3 DNA: TGTGCCTCATCTCAACTGCAGGGGCTTGTCTACACTGAAGCTTTCTTT; CDR3 protein: CASSQLQGLVYTEAFF
V gene: TRBV5-4; J gene: TRBJ2-3; D gene: TRBD2; clone size: -; CDR3 DNA: TGTGCCAGCAGCTCCCGACTAGCAACAGATACGCAGTATTTT; CDR3 protein: CASSSRLATDTQYF
V gene: TRBV6-5; J gene: TRBJ1-5; D gene: TRBD1; clone size: -; CDR3 DNA: TGTGCGAGTTTGACAGGGGGCAATCAGCCCCAGCATTTT; CDR3 protein: CASLTGGNQPQHF
V gene: TRBV7-6; J gene: TRBJ1-3; D gene: -; clone size: -; CDR3 DNA: TGTGCCAGCAGCCCCCGGGATCGACTCTCAAGCTCTGGAAACACCATATATTTT; CDR3 protein: CASSPRDRLSSSGNTIYF
V gene: TRBV2; J gene: TRBJ2-7; D gene: TRBD1; clone size: -; CDR3 DNA: TGTGCCAGAGGGACAGTAGGGCACGAGCAGTACTTC; CDR3 protein: CARGTVGHEQYF
V gene: TRBV3-1/TRBV3-2; J gene: TRBJ2-7; D gene: -; clone size: -; CDR3 DNA: TGTGCCAGCAGCCTCCTGGGAGGGGGTATCAACGAGCAGTACTTC; CDR3 protein: CASSLLGGGINEQYF